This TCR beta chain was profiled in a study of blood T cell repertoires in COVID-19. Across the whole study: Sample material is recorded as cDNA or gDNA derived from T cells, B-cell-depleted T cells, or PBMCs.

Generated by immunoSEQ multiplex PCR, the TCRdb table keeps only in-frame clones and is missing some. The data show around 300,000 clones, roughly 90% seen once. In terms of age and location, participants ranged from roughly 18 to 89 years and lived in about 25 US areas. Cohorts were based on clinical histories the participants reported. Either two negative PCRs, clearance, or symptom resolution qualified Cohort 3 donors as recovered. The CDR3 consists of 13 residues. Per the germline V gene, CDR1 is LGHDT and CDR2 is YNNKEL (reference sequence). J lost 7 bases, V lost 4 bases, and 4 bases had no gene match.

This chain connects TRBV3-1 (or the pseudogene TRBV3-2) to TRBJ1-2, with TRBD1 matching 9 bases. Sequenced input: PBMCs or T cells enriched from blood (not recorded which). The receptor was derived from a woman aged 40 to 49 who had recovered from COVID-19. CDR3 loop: CASSRDRGSGYTF. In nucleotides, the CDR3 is TGTGCCAGCAGCCGCGACAGGGGGTCTGGCTACACCTTC.